The 6 T cell receptor beta chains below were found in one sample sequenced in a study of T cell changes during pregnancy in multiple sclerosis. Using immunoSEQ multiplex PCR, the repertoire was profiled, and TCRdb retains in-frame clones only, with some absent. Of 40,000 to 50,000 clones in the sample, about 88% were seen once. The source material was CD4+ T cells from peripheral blood mononuclear cells, sampled in the first trimester of pregnancy. These receptors were obtained from a female donor with multiple sclerosis, enrolled in a pregnancy study.

This clone was recorded only once. The chain joins TRBV9 to TRBJ1-1, with 7 bases lining up with TRBD1. The CDR3 contains 18 residues. V trimming: 2 bases; J trimming: 1 base; junction bases outside the gene matches: 14. The germline gives CDR1 SGDLS, CDR2 YYNGEE. The CDR3 protein is CASSVSPWTGNTNTEAFF. The DNA for the CDR3 is TGTGCCAGCAGCGTCTCCCCGTGGACAGGAAACACGAACACTGAAGCTTTCTTT. The complete variable domain, with remaining parts taken from reference TRBV9 and TRBJ1-1, reads DSGVTQTPKHLITATGQRVTLRCSPRSGDLSVYWYQQSLDQGLQFLIQYYNGEERAKGNILERFSAQQFPDLHSELNLSSLELGDSALYFCASSVSPWTGNTNTEAFFGQGTRLTVV.

The genes are TRBV7-2 and TRBJ2-7; TRBD2 matches at 12 bases. V dropped 5 bases and J dropped 2; count of bases not matched to a gene: 7. The germline V gene has CDR1 SGHTA and CDR2 FQGNSA. The CDR3 sequence is 16 residues long. The CDR3 reads CASSKGLAGQTYEQYF. CDR3 nucleotide sequence: TGTGCCAGCAGCAAAGGACTAGCGGGGCAAACCTACGAGCAGTACTTC.

The chain has TRBV10-3 and TRBJ1-1; D not resolved. Germline V gives CDR1 ENHRY, CDR2 SYGVKD. This CDR3 is built from 13 residues. V dropped 4 bases and J dropped 1 base, with 7 bases sitting between them. The CDR3 sequence: CAISALKNTEAFF. The CDR3 DNA reads TGTGCCATCAGTGCCCTTAAGAACACTGAAGCTTTCTTT.

The chain has TRBV4-3 and TRBJ2-7; TRBD1 matches at 12 bases. Germline values: CDR1 LGHNA, CDR2 YSLEER. This CDR3 is 15 amino acids long. With V trimmed by 1 base and J by 6 bases, 4 bases remained unmatched. CDR3 residues: CASSQAGTGGLEQYF. CDR3 DNA sequence: TGCGCCAGCAGCCAAGCTGGGACAGGGGGCCTCGAGCAGTACTTC.

V is TRBV27 and J is TRBJ2-2, with 14 bases matching TRBD2. Trimming cost V 5 bases and J 6 bases; bases outside gene matches: 5. In germline, CDR1 is MNHEY, CDR2 SMNVEV (reference sequence). The CDR3 has 16 residues. CDR3 region: CASSQTSGRAAGELFF. The CDR3 nucleotides are TGTGCCAGCAGTCAGACTAGCGGGAGGGCCGCCGGGGAGCTGTTTTTT.

About this clone itself: Since the CDR3 does not end with the conserved phenylalanine or tryptophan, this likely comes from a read error. No DNA is shown, since the ends of the CDR3 on it are uncertain; the CDR3 is the one TCRdb lists. V and J are TRBV23-1 and TRBJ2-7; the table's D call, TRBD1, has no DNA check behind it. TRBV23-1 is marked as an open reading frame, function uncertain. 9 amino acids form the CDR3, both terminal residues included. The CDR3 spells CATPGQVSI.